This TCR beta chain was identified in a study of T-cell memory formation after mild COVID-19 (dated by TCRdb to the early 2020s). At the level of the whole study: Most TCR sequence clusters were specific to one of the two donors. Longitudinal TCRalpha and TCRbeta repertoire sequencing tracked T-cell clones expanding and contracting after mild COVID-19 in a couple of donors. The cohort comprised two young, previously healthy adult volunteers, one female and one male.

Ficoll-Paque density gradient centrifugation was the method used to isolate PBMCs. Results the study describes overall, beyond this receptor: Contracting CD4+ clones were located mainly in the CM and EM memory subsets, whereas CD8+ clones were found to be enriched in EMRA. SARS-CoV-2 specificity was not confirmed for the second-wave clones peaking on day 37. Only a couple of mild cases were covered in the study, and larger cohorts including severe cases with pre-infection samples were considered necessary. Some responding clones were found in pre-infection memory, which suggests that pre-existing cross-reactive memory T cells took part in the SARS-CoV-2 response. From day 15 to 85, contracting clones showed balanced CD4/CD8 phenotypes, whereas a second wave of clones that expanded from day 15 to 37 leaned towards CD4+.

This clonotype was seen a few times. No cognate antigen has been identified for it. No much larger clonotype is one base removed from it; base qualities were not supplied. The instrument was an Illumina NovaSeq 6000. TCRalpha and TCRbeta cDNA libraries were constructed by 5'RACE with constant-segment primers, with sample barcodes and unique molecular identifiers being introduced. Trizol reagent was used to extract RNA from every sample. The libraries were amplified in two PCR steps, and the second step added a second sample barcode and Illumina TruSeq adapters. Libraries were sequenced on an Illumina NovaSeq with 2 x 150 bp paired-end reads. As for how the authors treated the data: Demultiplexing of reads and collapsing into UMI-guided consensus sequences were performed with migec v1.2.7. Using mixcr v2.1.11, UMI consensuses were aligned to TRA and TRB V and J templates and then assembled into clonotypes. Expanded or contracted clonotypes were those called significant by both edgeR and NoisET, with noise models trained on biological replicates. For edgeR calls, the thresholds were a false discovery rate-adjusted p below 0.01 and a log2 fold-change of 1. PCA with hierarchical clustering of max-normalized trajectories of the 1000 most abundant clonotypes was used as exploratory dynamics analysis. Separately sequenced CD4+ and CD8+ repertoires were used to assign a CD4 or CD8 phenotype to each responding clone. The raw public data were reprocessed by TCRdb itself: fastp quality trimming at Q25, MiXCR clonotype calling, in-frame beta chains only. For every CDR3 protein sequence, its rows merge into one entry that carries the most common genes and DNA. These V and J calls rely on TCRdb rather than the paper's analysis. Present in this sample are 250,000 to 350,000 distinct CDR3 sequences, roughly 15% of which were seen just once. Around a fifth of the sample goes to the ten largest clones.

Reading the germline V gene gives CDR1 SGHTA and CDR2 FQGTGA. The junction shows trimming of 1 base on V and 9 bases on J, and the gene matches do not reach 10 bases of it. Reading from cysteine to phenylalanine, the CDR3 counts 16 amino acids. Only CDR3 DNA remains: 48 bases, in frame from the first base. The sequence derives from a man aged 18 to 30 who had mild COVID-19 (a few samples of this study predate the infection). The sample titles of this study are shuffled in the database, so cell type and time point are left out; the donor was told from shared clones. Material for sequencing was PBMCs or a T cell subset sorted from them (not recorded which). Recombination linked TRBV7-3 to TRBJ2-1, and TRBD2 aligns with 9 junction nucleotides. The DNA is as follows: TGTGCCAGCAGCTTAAACGTTGGGCTAGCGGGGCTTGAGCAGTTCTTC. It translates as CASSLNVGLAGLEQFF. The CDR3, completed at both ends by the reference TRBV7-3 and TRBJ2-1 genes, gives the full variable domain GAGVSQTPSNKVTEKGKYVELRCDPISGHTALYWYRQSLGQGPEFLIYFQGTGAADDSGLPNDRFFAVRPEGSVSTLKIQRTERGDSAVYLCASSLNVGLAGLEQFFGPGTRLTVL.